A single sample is the source of the 13 T cell receptor beta chains below, sequenced in a study of CD8 T cells in Susac syndrome. RNA totalling roughly 0.45 to 1 ug underwent reverse transcription with random hexamers. TCRdb passed the immunoSEQ multiplex PCR reads through MiXCR, listing each CDR3 protein once. The repertoire has over 100,000 distinct CDR3 sequences, about nine tenths of them found once; the top ten carry around 0.14%. Material for sequencing was CD4+ T cells from PBMCs. All receptors come from a human donor in good health.

The V gene is TRBV19, the J gene TRBJ2-6; the D gene is possibly TRBD1 (5 bases). The CDR3 runs to 16 residues. The germline gives CDR1 LNHDA, CDR2 SQIVND (reference sequence). V lost 5 bases and J 1 base, leaving 12 bases between the germline ends. The CDR3 loop is CASSLIRDSGANVLTF. CDR3 coding DNA: TGTGCCAGTAGTCTCATCAGGGATTCTGGGGCCAACGTCCTGACTTTC. Combining the CDR3 with reference TRBV19 and TRBJ2-6 gives the whole variable domain DGGITQSPKYLFRKEGQNVTLSCEQNLNHDAMYWYRQDPGQGLRLIYYSQIVNDFQKGDIAEGYSVSREKKESFPLTVTSAQKNPTAFYLCASSLIRDSGANVLTFGAGSRLTVL.

V and J are TRBV7-2 and TRBJ1-2; maybe TRBD1 (6 bases). V lost 0 bases, J lost 8 bases, and 16 bases lay in between. There are 15 residues in the CDR3. In germline, CDR1 is SGHTA, CDR2 FQGNSA. The CDR3 nucleotides are TGTGCCAGCAGCTTAGCGGTAGGGGGGGCTGGCGGCTACACCTTC. The encoded protein is CASSLAVGGAGGYTF.

The J gene is TRBJ2-7, the V gene TRBV6-2 or TRBV6-3; 7 nucleotides agree with TRBD2. V trimming: 5 bases; J trimming: 0 bases; junction bases outside the gene matches: 10. The CDR3 extends over 16 amino acids. Germline CDR1 and CDR2: MNHEY and SVGEGT. CDR3 nucleotides: TGTGCCAGCAGTCGCACGGAGCGGGGCGTCTCCTACGAGCAGTACTTC. Its protein product is CASSRTERGVSYEQYF.

The V call is TRBV6-2 or TRBV6-3, the J call TRBJ2-3, with 8 nucleotides matching TRBD2. Per the germline V gene, CDR1 is MNHEY and CDR2 is SVGEGT. After removal of 5 bases from V and 2 bases from J, the junction contained 9 bases not matched to a gene. The CDR3 totals 16 residues. CDR3 residues: CASSDRLATNTDTQYF. The DNA of the CDR3 is TGTGCCAGCAGTGATAGACTAGCGACCAACACAGATACGCAGTATTTT.

V usage is TRBV3-1 and J usage is TRBJ1-1; the D is unclear. V was shortened by 0 bases and J by 1 base, with 6 bases between the two germline ends. Germline lookup yields CDR1 LGHDT and CDR2 YNNKEL (reference sequence). The CDR3 is 14 residues long. The CDR3 loop is CASSQDVANTEAFF. CDR3 bases: TGTGCCAGCAGCCAAGATGTAGCGAACACTGAAGCTTTCTTT.

CDR3 amino acids: CASSSSGTGPPEKLFF. The CDR3 nucleotides read TGCGCCAGCAGCTCTTCCGGGACGGGTCCCCCTGAAAAACTGTTTTTT. This chain joins TRBV5-1 and TRBJ1-4; tentative D call: TRBD1 (5 bases). Deletions cut 3 bases from V and 7 bases from J, with 19 bases between. Germline V lookup: CDR1 SGHRS, CDR2 YFSETQ. This CDR3 contains 16 residues.

The gene calls are TRBV12-3 or TRBV12-4 and TRBJ2-1, with D possibly being TRBD2 (5 bases). Trimming took off 7 bases at V and 7 bases at J, with 23 bases between the two ends. The CDR3 sequence is 16 residues long. The CDR3 nucleotides read TGTGCCAGCACCAATGGAGGACGGGTGCGTGAAAATGAGCAGTTCTTC. It encodes CASTNGGRVRENEQFF.

This chain connects TRBV12-3 or TRBV12-4 to TRBJ2-3; the D gene is possibly TRBD2 (5 bases). V shed 7 bases and J shed 5 bases, with 10 bases lying between them. The CDR3 contains 12 residues. CDR3 nucleotides: TGTGCCAGCATCCCGGGGATAGATACGCAGTATTTT. This gives the protein CASIPGIDTQYF.

The chain carries TRBV10-3 and TRBJ1-1, with a possible D match to TRBD1 (5 bases). The germline V gene has CDR1 ENHRY and CDR2 SYGVKD. The V and J ends lost 11 bases and 3 bases respectively, with 16 bases between them. CDR3 length: 13 amino acids. The chain's CDR3 is CAQRRGEDTEAFF. CDR3 sequence (DNA): TGTGCCCAAAGACGAGGGGAAGACACTGAAGCTTTCTTT.

The rearrangement links TRBV18 to TRBJ1-5; D is uncertain. This CDR3 has 16 residues. Trimming shortened V by 2 bases and J by 0 bases, and 11 bases separated the two germline ends. The germline V gene encodes CDR1 KGHSH and CDR2 LQKENI. Written as DNA, the CDR3 is TGTGCCAGCTCACCAAAGGCAGGAGATAGCAATCAGCCCCAGCATTTT. Translated: CASSPKAGDSNQPQHF.

The V and J genes are TRBV20-1 and TRBJ2-3, with TRBD2 matching 7 bases. CDR1 is DFQATT, CDR2 SNEGSKA, per germline (reference sequence). V lost 1 base and J lost 7; bases outside the gene matches: 17. The CDR3 runs to 17 residues. In DNA, the CDR3 is TGCAGTGCTAGAGTCCGGGGGAGGGCAAATTCTGTAAATACGCAGTATTTT. Amino acids: CSARVRGRANSVNTQYF.

This sequence joins TRBV19 and TRBJ2-3, with D perhaps TRBD1 (7 bases). The V gene's germline CDR1 is LNHDA and CDR2 SQIVND (reference sequence). The CDR3 is 17 residues long. The V gene lost 7 bases and the J gene lost 4 bases, with 24 bases spanning the gap. The CDR3 nucleotides read TGTGCCAGTACCACTCCAGGGGGGTCAGCCGGGGCAGATACGCAGTATTTT. It codes for CASTTPGGSAGADTQYF.

This rearrangement joins TRBV11-2 to TRBJ1-2; tentatively, D is TRBD1 (6 bases). The CDR3 is made up of 12 amino acids. CDR1 is SGHAT, CDR2 FQNNGV, per germline. The V end lost 4 bases, the J end lost 11 bases, and 14 bases lay between the germline ends. CDR3 DNA: TGTGCCAGCAGCTCTGAGGGACAAGATTACACCTTC. It specifies CASSSEGQDYTF.